Detailed here is one T cell receptor (beta chain). Which antigen it targets is not known. The sample holds no much larger clone one base away, and base qualities are not on file. The entry originates in a study of T-cell memory formation after mild COVID-19 listed by TCRdb under 2021. About the investigation overall: TCR sequence clusters from the two donors were found to be largely donor specific. The cohort comprised two young, previously healthy adult volunteers, one female and one male. Longitudinal TCRalpha and TCRbeta repertoire sequencing tracked T-cell clones expanding and contracting after mild COVID-19 in a couple of donors.

Results the study describes overall, beyond this receptor: Some responding clones were detected in pre-infection memory, which suggested that pre-existing cross-reactive memory T cells had joined the SARS-CoV-2 response. Only a couple of mild cases were covered in the study, and larger cohorts including severe cases with pre-infection samples were considered necessary. SARS-CoV-2 specificity was not confirmed for the second-wave clones peaking on day 37. Clones contracting from day 15 to 85 had balanced CD4/CD8 phenotypes, while a second wave expanding from day 15 to 37 was biased towards CD4+. Contracting CD4+ clones were found mainly in CM and EM memory subsets, while CD8+ clones were enriched in EMRA.

Ficoll-Paque density gradient centrifugation was used to isolate PBMCs. Relative to germline, V is 3 bases shorter and J is 11 bases shorter, with 12 bases between their ends. From the cysteine up to the phenylalanine, the CDR3 has a length of 11 residues. Only CDR3 DNA is held: 33 bases, read in frame from base 1. As encoded in the germline V gene, CDR1 is SGHRS while CDR2 is YFSETQ. The instrument was an Illumina NovaSeq 6000. TCRalpha and TCRbeta cDNA libraries were built by 5'RACE with constant-segment primers, adding sample barcodes and unique molecular identifiers. RNA was extracted from every sample with Trizol reagent. Libraries were amplified in two PCR steps, with a second sample barcode and Illumina TruSeq adapters added in the second step. The libraries were sequenced on an Illumina NovaSeq using 2 x 150 bp paired-end reads. In the source study's methods: The reads were demultiplexed and collapsed into UMI-guided consensus sequences using migec v1.2.7. Using mixcr v2.1.11, UMI consensuses were aligned to TRA and TRB V and J templates and then assembled into clonotypes. A clonotype was counted as expanded or contracted only if both edgeR and NoisET called the change significant, with noise models trained on biological replicates. edgeR calls used a false discovery rate-adjusted p below 0.01 and a log2 fold-change threshold of 1. As an exploratory analysis of dynamics, max-normalized trajectories of the 1000 most abundant clonotypes were examined with PCA combined with hierarchical clustering. Separately sequenced CD4+ and CD8+ repertoires were used to assign the CD4 or CD8 phenotype of responding clones. The public reads were reanalyzed by TCRdb: fastp trimming at Q25, MiXCR alignment, in-frame beta chains only. Each entry merges the rows of one CDR3 protein and shows their most common DNA and genes. TCRdb's processing, not the authors' own work, is the source of the V and J calls. In this sample the table shows 400,000 to 500,000 distinct CDR3 sequences, 15% to 25% of which occur a single time. About 8.1% of the sample belongs to the ten largest clones.

The clonotype originates from an adult woman who had mild COVID-19 (a few samples of this study predate the infection). The sample titles of this study are shuffled in the database, so cell type and time point are left out; the donor was told from shared clones. The material sequenced was PBMCs or a T cell subset sorted from them (not recorded which). The rearranged chain carries TRBV5-1 and TRBJ2-7; too little of a D gene remains to name it. The CDR3: CASSSGGVEYF. The DNA reads as follows: TGCGCCAGCAGCTCCGGTGGGGTTGAGTACTTC.